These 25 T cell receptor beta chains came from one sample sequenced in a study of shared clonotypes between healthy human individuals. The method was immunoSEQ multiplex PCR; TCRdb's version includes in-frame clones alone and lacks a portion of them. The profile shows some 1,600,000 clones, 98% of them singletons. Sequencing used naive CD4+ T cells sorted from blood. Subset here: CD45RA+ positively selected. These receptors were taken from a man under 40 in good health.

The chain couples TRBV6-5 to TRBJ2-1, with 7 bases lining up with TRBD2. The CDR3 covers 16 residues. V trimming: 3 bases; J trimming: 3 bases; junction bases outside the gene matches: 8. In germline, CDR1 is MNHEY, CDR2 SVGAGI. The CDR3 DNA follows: TGTGCCAGCAGTTATCGGACGGCGGGAGACTACAATGAGCAGTTCTTC. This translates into CASSYRTAGDYNEQFF.

The CDR3, as DNA: TGTGCCAGCAGCTTAGAGACAGGGGGTCTAAGGATGGCCTACGAGCAGTACTTC. Translation: CASSLETGGLRMAYEQYF. The chain couples TRBV7-8 to TRBJ2-7, with 9 bases lining up with TRBD1. Germline V gene data show CDR1 as SGHVS and CDR2 as FQNEAQ. The CDR3 consists of 18 residues. Germline trimming cut 1 base from V and 2 bases from J; bases unmatched to any gene: 12. The whole variable domain, filled in from reference TRBV7-8 and TRBJ2-7, reads GAGVSQSPRYKVAKRGQDVALRCDPISGHVSLFWYQQALGQGPEFLTYFQNEAQLDKSGLPSDRFFAERPEGSVSTLKIQRTQQEDSAVYLCASSLETGGLRMAYEQYFGPGTRLTVT.

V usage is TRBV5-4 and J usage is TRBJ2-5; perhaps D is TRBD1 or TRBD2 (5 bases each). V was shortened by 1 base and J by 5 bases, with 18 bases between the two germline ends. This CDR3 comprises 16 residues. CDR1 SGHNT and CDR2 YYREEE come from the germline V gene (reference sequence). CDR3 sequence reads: CASSLMRTLEGETQYF. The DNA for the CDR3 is TGTGCCAGCAGCTTGATGAGGACCCTTGAGGGGGAGACCCAGTACTTC. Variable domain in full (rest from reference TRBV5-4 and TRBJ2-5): ETGVTQSPTHLIKTRGQQVTLRCSSQSGHNTVSWYQQALGQGPQFIFQYYREEENGRGNFPPRFSGLQFPNYSSELNVNALELDDSALYLCASSLMRTLEGETQYFGPGTRLLVL.

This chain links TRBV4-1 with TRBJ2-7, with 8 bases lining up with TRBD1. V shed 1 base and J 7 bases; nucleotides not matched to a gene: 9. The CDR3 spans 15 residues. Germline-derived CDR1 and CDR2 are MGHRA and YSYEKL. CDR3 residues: CASSQASGQDKEQYF. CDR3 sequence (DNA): TGCGCCAGCAGCCAAGCATCGGGACAGGATAAGGAGCAGTACTTC.

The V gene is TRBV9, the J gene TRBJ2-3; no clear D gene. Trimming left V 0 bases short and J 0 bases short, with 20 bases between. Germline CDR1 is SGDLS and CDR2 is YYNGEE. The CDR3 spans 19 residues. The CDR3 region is CASSVGLIRRPISTDTQYF. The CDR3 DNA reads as TGTGCCAGCAGCGTAGGATTGATTCGGCGGCCTATAAGCACAGATACGCAGTATTTT. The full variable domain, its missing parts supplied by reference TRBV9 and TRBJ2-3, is DSGVTQTPKHLITATGQRVTLRCSPRSGDLSVYWYQQSLDQGLQFLIQYYNGEERAKGNILERFSAQQFPDLHSELNLSSLELGDSALYFCASSVGLIRRPISTDTQYFGPGTRLTVL.

The CDR3 sequence is CASSLYRGSNTEAFF. The DNA of the CDR3 is TGCGCCAGCAGCCTGTACAGGGGATCGAACACTGAAGCTTTCTTT. This sequence joins TRBV4-1 and TRBJ1-1; 7 bases are shared with TRBD1. The ends lost 4 bases at V and 1 base at J; junction bases unmatched: 6. Germline loops: CDR1 MGHRA, CDR2 YSYEKL. The CDR3 is 15 amino acids.

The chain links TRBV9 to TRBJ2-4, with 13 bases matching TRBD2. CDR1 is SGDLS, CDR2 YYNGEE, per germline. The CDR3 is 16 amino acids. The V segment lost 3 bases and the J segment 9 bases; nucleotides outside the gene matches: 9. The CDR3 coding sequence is TGTGCCAGCAGCGCAGGACTAGCGGGAGCGGAGGGCATTCAGTACTTC. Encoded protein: CASSAGLAGAEGIQYF. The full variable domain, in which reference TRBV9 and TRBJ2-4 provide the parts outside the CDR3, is DSGVTQTPKHLITATGQRVTLRCSPRSGDLSVYWYQQSLDQGLQFLIQYYNGEERAKGNILERFSAQQFPDLHSELNLSSLELGDSALYFCASSAGLAGAEGIQYFGAGTRLSVL.

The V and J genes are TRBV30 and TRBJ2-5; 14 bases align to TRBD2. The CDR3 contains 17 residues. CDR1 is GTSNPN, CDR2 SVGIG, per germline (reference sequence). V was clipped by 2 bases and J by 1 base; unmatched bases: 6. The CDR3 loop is CAWSRGLAGVVQETQYF. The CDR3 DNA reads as TGTGCCTGGAGTAGGGGACTAGCGGGAGTCGTCCAAGAGACCCAGTACTTC.

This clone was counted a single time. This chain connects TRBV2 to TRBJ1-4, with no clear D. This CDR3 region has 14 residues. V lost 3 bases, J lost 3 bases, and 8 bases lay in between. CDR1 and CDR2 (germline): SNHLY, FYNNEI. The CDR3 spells CASSELTANEKLFF. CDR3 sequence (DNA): TGTGCCAGCAGTGAGCTAACAGCTAATGAAAAACTGTTTTTT.

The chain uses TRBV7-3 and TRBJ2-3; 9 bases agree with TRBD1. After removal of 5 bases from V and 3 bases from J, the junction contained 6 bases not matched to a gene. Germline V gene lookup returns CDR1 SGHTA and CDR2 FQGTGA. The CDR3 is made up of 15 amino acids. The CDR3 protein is CASSLYRGRTDTQYF. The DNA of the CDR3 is TGTGCCAGCAGCCTCTACAGGGGGCGGACAGATACGCAGTATTTT.

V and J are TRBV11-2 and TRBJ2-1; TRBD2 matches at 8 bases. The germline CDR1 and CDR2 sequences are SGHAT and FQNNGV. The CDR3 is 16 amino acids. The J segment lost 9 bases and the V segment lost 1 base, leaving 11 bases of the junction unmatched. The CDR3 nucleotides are TGTGCCAGCAGCTTAGGAAGGCCAGCGGGAGCGGGTGAGCAGTTCTTC. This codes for CASSLGRPAGAGEQFF.

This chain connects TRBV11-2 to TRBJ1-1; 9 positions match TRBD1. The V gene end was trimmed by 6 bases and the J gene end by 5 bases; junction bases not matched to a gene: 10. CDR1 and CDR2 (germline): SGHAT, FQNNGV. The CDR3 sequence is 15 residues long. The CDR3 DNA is TGTGCCAGCAGATTGGTACAGGGGGCGCGTACTGAAGCTTTCTTT. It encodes CASRLVQGARTEAFF.

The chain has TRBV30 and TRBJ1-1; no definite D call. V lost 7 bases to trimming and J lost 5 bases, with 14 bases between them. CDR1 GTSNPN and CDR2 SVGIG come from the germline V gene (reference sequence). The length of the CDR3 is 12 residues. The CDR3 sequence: CASSLSRTEAFF. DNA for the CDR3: TGTGCCTCCTCCCTATCGAGGACTGAAGCTTTCTTT.

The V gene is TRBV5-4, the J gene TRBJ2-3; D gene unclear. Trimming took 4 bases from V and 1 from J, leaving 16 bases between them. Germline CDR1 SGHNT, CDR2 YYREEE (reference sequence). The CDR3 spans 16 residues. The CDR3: CASSGPPAQGTDTQYF. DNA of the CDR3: TGTGCCAGCAGCGGTCCTCCGGCTCAGGGCACAGATACGCAGTATTTT.

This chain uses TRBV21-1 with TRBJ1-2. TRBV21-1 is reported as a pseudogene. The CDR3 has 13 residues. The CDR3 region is CASSKFPHSGYTF. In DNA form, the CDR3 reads TGTGCCAGCAGCAAATTTCCGCATAGTGGCTACACCTTC.

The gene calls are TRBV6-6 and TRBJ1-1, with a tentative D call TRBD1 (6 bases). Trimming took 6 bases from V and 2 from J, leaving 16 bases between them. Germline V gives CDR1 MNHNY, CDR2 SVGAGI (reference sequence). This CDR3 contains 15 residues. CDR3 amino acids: CASRLHKQGNTEAFF. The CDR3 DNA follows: TGTGCCAGCAGACTTCATAAACAGGGAAACACTGAAGCTTTCTTT.

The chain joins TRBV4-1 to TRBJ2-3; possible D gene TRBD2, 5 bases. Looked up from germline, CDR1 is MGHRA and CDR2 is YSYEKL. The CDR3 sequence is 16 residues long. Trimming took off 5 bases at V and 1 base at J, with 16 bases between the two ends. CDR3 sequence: CASSARGQFGTDTQYF. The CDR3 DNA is TGCGCCAGCAGCGCCCGGGGTCAATTTGGCACAGATACGCAGTATTTT.

Here the CDR3 reads CASSLWTSSIEQFF. CDR3 sequence (DNA): TGTGCCAGCAGCTTGTGGACTAGCTCGATTGAGCAGTTCTTC. This rearrangement joins TRBV7-2 to TRBJ2-1; 8 bases map to TRBD2. V lost 3 bases, J lost 9 bases, and 7 bases stayed unmatched. CDR3 size: 14 residues. The germline V gene has CDR1 SGHTA and CDR2 FQGNSA.

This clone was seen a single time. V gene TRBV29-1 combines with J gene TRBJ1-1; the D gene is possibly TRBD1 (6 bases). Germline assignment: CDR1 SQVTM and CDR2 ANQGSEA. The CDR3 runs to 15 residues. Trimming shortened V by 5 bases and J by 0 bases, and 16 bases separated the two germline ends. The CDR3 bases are TGCAGCGTTCAAAACAGGGTTTCCATGAACACTGAAGCTTTCTTT. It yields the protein CSVQNRVSMNTEAFF.

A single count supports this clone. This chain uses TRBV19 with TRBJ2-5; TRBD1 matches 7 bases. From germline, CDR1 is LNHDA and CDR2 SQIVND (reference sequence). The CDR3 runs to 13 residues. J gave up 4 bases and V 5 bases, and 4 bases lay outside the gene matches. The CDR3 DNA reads TGTGCCAGTAGTTCGAACAGGGGAGAGACCCAGTACTTC. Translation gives CASSSNRGETQYF.

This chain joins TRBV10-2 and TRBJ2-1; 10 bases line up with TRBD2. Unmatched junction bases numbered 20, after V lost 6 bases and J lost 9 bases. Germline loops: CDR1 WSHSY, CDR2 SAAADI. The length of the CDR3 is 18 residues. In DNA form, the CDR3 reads TGCGCCAGCAGCGGTACCGTAAGTGCTAGCGGGAGTTTGAGTGAGCAGTTCTTC. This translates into CASSGTVSASGSLSEQFF.

The CDR3 region is CASSLGTGGFGQYF. CDR3 nucleotides: TGTGCCAGCAGCCTCGGGACAGGGGGCTTCGGGCAGTACTTC. The chain has TRBV7-9 and TRBJ2-7; 12 positions agree with TRBD1. This CDR3 is built from 14 residues. CDR1 is SEHNR, CDR2 FQNEAQ, per germline (reference sequence). J was trimmed by 9 bases and V by 5 bases; bases with no gene match: 8.

CDR3 DNA: TGTGCCAGCAGTCGTCAGAGCTCTGGGGCCAACGTCCTGACTTTC. This encodes CASSRQSSGANVLTF. This chain links TRBV6-5 with TRBJ2-6; D remains ambiguous. Per germline, CDR1 MNHEY and CDR2 SVGAGI. The CDR3 is 15 residues long. Trimming took off 5 bases at V and 0 bases at J, with 8 bases between the two ends.

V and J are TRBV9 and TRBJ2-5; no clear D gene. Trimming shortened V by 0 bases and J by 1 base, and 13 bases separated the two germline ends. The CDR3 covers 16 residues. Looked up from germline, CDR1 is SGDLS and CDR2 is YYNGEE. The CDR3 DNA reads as TGTGCCAGCAGCGTAGCTGTGGCAGGACGCCAAGAGACCCAGTACTTC. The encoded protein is CASSVAVAGRQETQYF.

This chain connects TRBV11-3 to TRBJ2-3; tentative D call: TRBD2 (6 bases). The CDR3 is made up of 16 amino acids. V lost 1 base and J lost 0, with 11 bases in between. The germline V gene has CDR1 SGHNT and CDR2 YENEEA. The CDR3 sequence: CASSLGSAGSTDTQYF. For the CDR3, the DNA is TGTGCCAGCAGCTTAGGCTCTGCGGGGAGCACAGATACGCAGTATTTT.